This TCR beta chain was obtained from a study of cytomegalovirus exposure and HLA in healthy donors. Study results and caveats: Most TCR beta V segments were productive about 87% or about 30% of the time in an earlier analysis. As a later analysis revealed, most CMV-associated TCR beta chains appeared HLA-restricted.

Researchers ran the PCR with 60 Vbeta and 13 Jbeta primers. Assay used: immunoSEQ multiplex PCR; TCRdb lists only in-frame clones, some missing. The data contain over 100,000 clones, more than 8% of them seen just once; the ten biggest clones take up about 5.5%. In regard to this clone: Its target is unknown. At one boundary the junction diverges from the germline segment, which might be a read error. Other DNA variants within this sample encode the same CDR3.

Germline V gene data show CDR1 as SGDLS and CDR2 as YYNGEE. This CDR3 has 14 amino acids. Nominal health characterized the donors when sampled, though unrecorded immune exposures were likely. Sequencing input: PBMCs. The V call is TRBV9, the J call TRBJ1-6; 7 positions match TRBD1. The receptor's source is a middle-aged man in good health and CMV-seronegative. CDR3 in DNA: TGTGCCAGCAGGGGAGACAGGGATAATTCACCCCTACACTTT. Translating gives CASRGDRDNSPLHF.